The next 7 T cell receptor beta chains were all read from a single sample in a study of cytomegalovirus exposure and HLA in healthy donors. 13 Jbeta primers and 60 Vbeta primers were used for the PCR. Sequencing used immunoSEQ multiplex PCR; TCRdb keeps in-frame clones, though not all of them. The data contain fewer than 200,000 clones, around 80% of them singletons. Sequencing was done on a sample of PBMCs. The receptors originated from a woman aged 40 to 50 in good health and CMV-seronegative.

The chain joins TRBV10-3 to TRBJ1-1; D is perhaps TRBD1 (5 bases). Between the trimmed V and J ends, which lost 0 bases and 0 bases, there was a span of 17 bases. The CDR3 consists of 18 residues. Germline V lookup: CDR1 ENHRY, CDR2 SYGVKD. The CDR3 sequence is CAISESRTDRNLNTEAFF. The CDR3, as DNA: TGTGCCATCAGTGAGTCCCGAACCGACAGAAACTTGAACACTGAAGCTTTCTTT.

V is TRBV28 and J is TRBJ1-1; tentatively, D is TRBD1 (5 bases). V was clipped by 3 bases and J by 6 bases, with 32 bases between them. The CDR3 contains 20 residues. The germline gives CDR1 MDHEN, CDR2 SYDVKM. CDR3: CASSFPRLVTAIRRTSEAFF. The CDR3 DNA reads as TGTGCCAGCAGTTTCCCACGGCTGGTGACAGCTATCCGGAGAACCTCTGAAGCTTTCTTT. The whole variable domain, filled in from reference TRBV28 and TRBJ1-1, reads DVKVTQSSRYLVKRTGEKVFLECVQDMDHENMFWYRQDPGLGLRLIYFSYDVKMKEKGDIPEGYSVSREKKERFSLILESASTNQTSMYLCASSFPRLVTAIRRTSEAFFGQGTRLTVV.

This chain connects TRBV9 to TRBJ1-4; 10 positions match TRBD1. V shed 2 bases and J 2 bases; nucleotides not matched to a gene: 3. The CDR3 sequence is 16 residues long. Germline CDR1 is SGDLS and CDR2 is YYNGEE. The CDR3 nucleotides read TGTGCCAGCAGCGTCGGGACAGGGGTCACTAATGAAAAACTGTTTTTT. Translation: CASSVGTGVTNEKLFF.

The V gene is TRBV29-1, the J gene TRBJ1-2; D remains ambiguous. Germline CDR1 and CDR2: SQVTM and ANQGSEA. Deletions cut 7 bases from V and 3 bases from J, with 18 bases between. The CDR3 runs 14 residues. In DNA, the CDR3 is TGCAGCGCCGTGAAGCTCACAGCAGACTATGGCTACACCTTC. Translation gives CSAVKLTADYGYTF. Looking up the rest from reference TRBV29-1 and TRBJ1-2 gives the full variable domain: SAVISQKPSRDICQRGTSLTIQCQVDSQVTMMFWYRQQPGQSLTLIATANQGSEATYESGFVIDKFPISRPNLTFSTLTVSNMSPEDSSIYLCSAVKLTADYGYTFGSGTRLTVV.

The rearrangement links TRBV27 to TRBJ2-6; 10 positions match TRBD1. Germline CDR1 reads MNHEY; CDR2 reads SMNVEV (reference sequence). CDR3 length: 23 residues. The ends lost 6 bases at V and 0 bases at J; junction bases unmatched: 23. The CDR3 DNA reads as TGTGCCAGCAGAACAGACCGGGACAGGGGACTGGCCCAGATGAACTCTGGGGCCAACGTCCTGACTTTC. The encoded protein is CASRTDRDRGLAQMNSGANVLTF.

The chain is built from TRBV5-4 and TRBJ2-1, with D perhaps TRBD1 (5 bases). Germline V gene lookup returns CDR1 SGHNT and CDR2 YYREEE (reference sequence). The CDR3 extends over 15 amino acids. Trimming took 1 base from V and 5 from J, leaving 13 bases between them. For the CDR3, the DNA is TGTGCCAGCAGCTTGAAGGACATTTCCAACAATGAGCAGTTCTTC. Protein: CASSLKDISNNEQFF.

This clone has only one observation. This rearrangement joins TRBV6-1 to TRBJ2-7; unclear D gene. V was cut by 2 bases and J by 2 bases, with 10 bases left in between. CDR1 MNHNS and CDR2 SASEGT come from the germline V gene. The CDR3 runs 14 residues. CDR3 region: CASSENAGPYEQYF. For the CDR3, the DNA is TGTGCCAGCAGTGAAAATGCTGGGCCCTACGAGCAGTACTTC.